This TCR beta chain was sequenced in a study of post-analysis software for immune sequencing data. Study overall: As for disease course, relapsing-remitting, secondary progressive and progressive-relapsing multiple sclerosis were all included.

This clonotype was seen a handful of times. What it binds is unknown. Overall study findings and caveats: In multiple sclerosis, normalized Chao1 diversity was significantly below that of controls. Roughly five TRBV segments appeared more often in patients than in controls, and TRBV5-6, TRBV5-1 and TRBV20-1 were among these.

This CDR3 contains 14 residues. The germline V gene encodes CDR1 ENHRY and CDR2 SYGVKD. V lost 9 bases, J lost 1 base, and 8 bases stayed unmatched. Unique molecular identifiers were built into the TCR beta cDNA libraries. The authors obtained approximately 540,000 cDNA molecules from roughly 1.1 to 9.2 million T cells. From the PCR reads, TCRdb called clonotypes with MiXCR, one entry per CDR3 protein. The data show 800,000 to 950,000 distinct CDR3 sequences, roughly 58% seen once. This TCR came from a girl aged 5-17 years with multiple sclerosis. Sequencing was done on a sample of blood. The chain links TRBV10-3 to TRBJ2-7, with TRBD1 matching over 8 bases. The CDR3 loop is CAIADRGPSYEQYF. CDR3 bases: TGTGCCATAGCCGACAGGGGCCCTTCCTACGAGCAGTACTTC.